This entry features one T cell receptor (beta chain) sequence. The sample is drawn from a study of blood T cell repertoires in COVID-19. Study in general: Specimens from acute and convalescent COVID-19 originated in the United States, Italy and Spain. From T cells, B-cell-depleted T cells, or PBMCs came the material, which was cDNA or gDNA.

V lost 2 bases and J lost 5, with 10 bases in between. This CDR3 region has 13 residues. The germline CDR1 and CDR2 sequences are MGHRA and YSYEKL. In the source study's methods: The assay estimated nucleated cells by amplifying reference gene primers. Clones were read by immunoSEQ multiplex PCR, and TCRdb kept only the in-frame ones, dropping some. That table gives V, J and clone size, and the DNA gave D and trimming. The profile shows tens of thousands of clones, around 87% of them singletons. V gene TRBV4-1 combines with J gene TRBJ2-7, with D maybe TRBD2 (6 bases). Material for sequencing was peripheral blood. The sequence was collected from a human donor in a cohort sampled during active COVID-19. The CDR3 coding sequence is TGCGCCAGCAGCCAATGGGCGGGGAACGAGCAGTACTTC. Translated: CASSQWAGNEQYF.